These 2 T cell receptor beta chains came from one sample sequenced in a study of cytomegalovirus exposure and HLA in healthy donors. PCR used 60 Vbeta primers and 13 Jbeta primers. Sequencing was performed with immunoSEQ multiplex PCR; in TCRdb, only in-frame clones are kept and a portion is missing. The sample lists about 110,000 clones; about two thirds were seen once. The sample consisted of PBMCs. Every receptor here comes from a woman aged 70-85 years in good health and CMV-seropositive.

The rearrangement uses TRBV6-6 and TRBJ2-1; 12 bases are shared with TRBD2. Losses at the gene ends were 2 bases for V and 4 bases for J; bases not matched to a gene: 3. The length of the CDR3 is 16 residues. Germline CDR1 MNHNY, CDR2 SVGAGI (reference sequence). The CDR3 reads CASSYRTSGAYNEQFF. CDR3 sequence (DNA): TGTGCCAGCAGTTACCGGACTAGCGGGGCTTACAATGAGCAGTTCTTC.

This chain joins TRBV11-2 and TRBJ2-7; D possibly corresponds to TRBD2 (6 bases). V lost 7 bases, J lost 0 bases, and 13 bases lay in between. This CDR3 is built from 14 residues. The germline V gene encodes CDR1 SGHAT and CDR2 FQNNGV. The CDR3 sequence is CASTSSAGSYEQYF. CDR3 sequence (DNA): TGTGCCAGCACCTCCTCAGCGGGCTCCTACGAGCAGTACTTC.